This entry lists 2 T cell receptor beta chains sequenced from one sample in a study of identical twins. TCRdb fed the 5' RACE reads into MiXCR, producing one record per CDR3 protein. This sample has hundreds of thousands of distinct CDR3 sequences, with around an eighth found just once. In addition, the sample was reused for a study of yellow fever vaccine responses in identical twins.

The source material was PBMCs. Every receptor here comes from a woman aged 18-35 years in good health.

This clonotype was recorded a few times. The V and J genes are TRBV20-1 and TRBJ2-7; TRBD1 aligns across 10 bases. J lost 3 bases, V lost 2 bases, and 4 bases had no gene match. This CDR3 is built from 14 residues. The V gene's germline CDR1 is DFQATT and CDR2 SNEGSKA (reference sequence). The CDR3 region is CSARRDRGLYEQYV. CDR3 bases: TGCAGTGCTAGACGGGACAGGGGTCTCTACGAGCAGTACGTC.

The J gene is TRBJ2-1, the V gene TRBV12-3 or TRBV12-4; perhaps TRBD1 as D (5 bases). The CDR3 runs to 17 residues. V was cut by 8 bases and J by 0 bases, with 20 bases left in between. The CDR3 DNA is TGTGCCAGCTGCCTGGTGGGGCAGAGGAGCTCCTACAATGAGCAGTTCTTC. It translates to CASCLVGQRSSYNEQFF.